This T cell receptor beta chain was captured in a study of Ad26.COV2.S vaccination and SARS-CoV-2 variants. Study overall: Donor allocation was to the COV1001 Ad26.COV2.S trial arm. Recipients of Ad26.COV2.S got it intramuscularly, once or twice 56 days apart. General study points: Spike-specific TCR breadth ran higher among vaccine recipients than placebo recipients.

Measured with immunoSEQ multiplex PCR; TCRdb has only the in-frame clones, and not every one. This sample has about 400,000 clones, with 80% to 90% found just once. J lost 5 bases, V lost 5 bases, and 13 bases had no gene match. CDR3 length equals 16 residues. Germline V gene lookup returns CDR1 SEHNR and CDR2 FQNEAQ (reference sequence). Regarding this clone: Its antigen is unidentified.

The sample's treatment: around 19 received Ad26.COV2.S at low or high dose, single or two shots; several received placebo; per-sample allocation not given. Samples were taken on day 63 after the first vaccine or placebo injection. Aged 18-55 years, donor was enrolled in Boston in the early 2020s. The sample in question was peripheral blood, obtained in a trial of Ad26.COV2.S vaccine versus placebo. The clonotype originates from a person between 18 and 65 years old who received the Ad26.COV2.S COVID-19 vaccine or a placebo. The chain joins TRBV7-9 to TRBJ2-5, with 8 positions matching TRBD2. CDR3: CASSASAGGAYETQYF. In nucleotides, the CDR3 is TGTGCCAGCAGCGCATCAGCCGGGGGGGCATATGAGACCCAGTACTTC.